The present T cell receptor (beta chain) was sequenced within a study of T cells in Graves' hyperthyroidism and ophthalmopathy (dated by TCRdb to about 2019). With regard to the full study: Peripheral blood was collected at initial diagnosis, before any treatment. Prospective prediction of ophthalmopathy was tested in an independent validation cohort consisting of about 20 hyperthyroidism patients and more than 15 patients who later progressed to ophthalmopathy. TCR V-J signatures able to tell the groups apart were searched for in a discovery cohort of approximately 95 patients, of whom more than 40 had Graves' ophthalmopathy and around 57 had stable Graves' hyperthyroidism. In roughly six Graves' hyperthyroidism patients, the study also compared T-cell repertoires from thyroid tissue with T-cell repertoires from blood. The paper describes TCR Vbeta CDR3 sequencing of 120 to 150 peripheral blood samples, made up of 43 ophthalmopathy patients, around 73 hyperthyroidism patients and some 17 progressor patients. Following sampling, methimazole starting at 30 mg daily was given to hyperthyroidism patients, and high-dose intravenous methylprednisolone was given to ophthalmopathy patients. For training and testing, the 80 to 100 patients in the discovery cohort were randomly divided in a 7:3 ratio.

The cysteine opens and the phenylalanine closes a CDR3 of 18 amino acids. The kept DNA is CDR3 alone, 54 bases in frame from the first base. V ends up 0 bases short and J 4 bases short, with an unmatched junction base count of 11. The germline V gene yields MNHEY for CDR1 and SVGEGT for CDR2. Results the study describes overall, beyond this receptor: A 13 V-J signature model separated ophthalmopathy from stable hyperthyroidism, with around 88% sensitivity and 81% to 82% specificity in cross-validation and 80%/75% in testing. Sample size was not statistically predetermined, and investigators were not blinded to group allocation. During validation, the model predicted progression to ophthalmopathy a median of approximately 6 months ahead of onset, with 60% to 71% sensitivity and 72% to 80% specificity. Most expanded thyroid clonotypes (frequency above 0.001) were also detected in blood, suggesting blood repertoires may reflect thyroid immune responses.

Ophthalmopathy patients had moderately to severely active disease, with a Clinical Activity Score of 3 or more, a NOSPECS grade of 4 or more, and a disease duration of less than 3 months. Exclusion was applied to patients with uncontrolled infections, other autoimmune diseases, pregnancy or lactation. Diagnoses were established on the basis of clinical symptoms, serum thyroxine and TRAb, thyroid ultrasound, and orbital computed tomography. Ficoll-Paque density gradient centrifugation was used to isolate PBMCs from under 11 ml of fresh peripheral blood. Total RNA was extracted with Trizol reagent, and quality was checked on an Agilent 2100 Bioanalyzer. The TCR beta CDR3 regions were amplified from the RNA transcripts. The TCR CDR3 was subjected to a first round of RT-PCR using the HTBI primer set and the Qiagen OneStep RT-PCR kit. Libraries were constructed in a second round of multiplex PCR, after which size selection and purification were performed. The libraries were sequenced on an Illumina HiSeq2000 using paired-end 100 bp reads. Per the authors' processing: SOAPnuke was used to process the raw data, with reads discarded if the reads contained adapters or uncalled bases, had a mean Phred below 15, or lacked an exact constant-primer or identifier match. High-quality paired reads were merged with COPE v1.2.5, and unique nucleotide sequences were defined as clonotypes. MiTCR v1.1 was used to align clonotypes to the IMGT TRBV, TRBD and TRBJ reference segments. Only V-J combinations with frequency above 0.0001, covering approximately 99% of repertoires, were analysed. A TCS score was defined as the ratio between F50 (clonal expansion) and ExV (chaos), using BLOSUM62-based TCRdist between CDR3 peptides within each V-J. Welch's t-statistics and random forest reduced some 510 V-J features to about 13, which were used in a naive Bayes classifier (R e1071). The Morisita-Horn index was used to measure how similar the thyroid and blood repertoires were. Starting from the raw public reads, TCRdb applied fastp trimming at Q25, assembled clones with MiXCR and retained in-frame beta chains. One record per CDR3 amino acid sequence lists the most common genes and DNA. The V and J calls here are based on TCRdb, not the publication. The sample data list about 59,000 distinct CDR3 sequences, and roughly 50% of these were observed just once. The ten largest clones add up to more than 3% of the sample.

There are many counts of this clonotype. Its antigen remains unidentified. Base qualities are not recorded, but no much larger clone differs from it by a single base. This receptor chain uses TRBV6-2 or TRBV6-3 and TRBJ2-3, with 9 central nucleotides matching TRBD2. The TCR sequence derives from a woman aged 55-75 years with Graves' ophthalmopathy. Sequencing was carried out using blood. The DNA sequence is TGTGCCAGCAGTTACTCTCCGACTAGCGGTCTGGGGGCAGATACGCAGTATTTT. Its protein is CASSYSPTSGLGADTQYF.